Included here is one TCR beta chain sequence, with context. Its matching antigen is unknown. Sequencing used immunoSEQ multiplex PCR; TCRdb keeps in-frame clones, though not all of them. Here the sample spans approximately 70,000 clones, around 83% being singletons. This entry is derived from a study of OX40 agonist ivuxolimab in advanced cancers. Study-wide background: The patients received agonistic anti-OX40 (CD134) antibody ivuxolimab.

The investigators sampled blood at baseline, at cycle 4 day 1, and at cycle 7 day 1. The ends lost 5 bases at V and 8 bases at J; junction bases unmatched: 4. This CDR3 comprises 14 residues. CDR1 is MNHNY and CDR2 is SVGAGI in the germline V gene (reference sequence). Broader study findings: Normalized expansion of T-cell clones was also low for some nonresponders.

V usage is TRBV6-6 and J usage is TRBJ1-6; TRBD1 matches at 9 bases. The sequence came from an adult with an advanced solid tumor such as melanoma, head and neck, liver or kidney cancer. Sample: CD4+ or CD8+ T cells sorted from blood, taken in a trial of the OX40 agonist ivuxolimab. The CDR3 here is CASSPGQGYSPLHF. CDR3 in DNA: TGTGCCAGCAGTCCCGGACAGGGGTATTCACCCCTCCACTTT.